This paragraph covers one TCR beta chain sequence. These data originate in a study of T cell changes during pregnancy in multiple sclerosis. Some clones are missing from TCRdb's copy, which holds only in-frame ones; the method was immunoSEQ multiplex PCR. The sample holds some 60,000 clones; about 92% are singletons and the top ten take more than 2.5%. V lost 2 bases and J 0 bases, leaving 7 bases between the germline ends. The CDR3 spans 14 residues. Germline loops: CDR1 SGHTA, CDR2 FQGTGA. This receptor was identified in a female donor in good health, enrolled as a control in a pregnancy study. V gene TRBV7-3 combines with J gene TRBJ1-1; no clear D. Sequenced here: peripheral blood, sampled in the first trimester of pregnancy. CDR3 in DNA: TGTGCCAGCAGCTTACTCGGGGTGAACACTGAAGCTTTCTTT. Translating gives CASSLLGVNTEAFF.